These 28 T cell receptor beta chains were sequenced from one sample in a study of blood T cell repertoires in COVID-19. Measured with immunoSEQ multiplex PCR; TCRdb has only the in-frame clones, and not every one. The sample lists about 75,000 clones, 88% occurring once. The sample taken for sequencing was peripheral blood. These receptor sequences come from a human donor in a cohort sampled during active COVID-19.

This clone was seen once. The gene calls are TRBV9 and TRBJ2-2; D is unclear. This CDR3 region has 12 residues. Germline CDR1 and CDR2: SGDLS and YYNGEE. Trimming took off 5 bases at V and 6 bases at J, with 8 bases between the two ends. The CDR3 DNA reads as TGTGCCAGCAGTCCGGTCGCCGGGGAGCTGTTTTTT. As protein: CASSPVAGELFF.

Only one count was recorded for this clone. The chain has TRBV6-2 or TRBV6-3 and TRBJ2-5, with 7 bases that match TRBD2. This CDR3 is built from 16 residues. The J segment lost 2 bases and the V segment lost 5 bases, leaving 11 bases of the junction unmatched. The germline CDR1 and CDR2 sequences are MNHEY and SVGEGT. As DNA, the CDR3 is TGTGCCAGCAGTACCCGACGGAGCGGGGCGCAAGAGACCCAGTACTTC. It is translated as CASSTRRSGAQETQYF.

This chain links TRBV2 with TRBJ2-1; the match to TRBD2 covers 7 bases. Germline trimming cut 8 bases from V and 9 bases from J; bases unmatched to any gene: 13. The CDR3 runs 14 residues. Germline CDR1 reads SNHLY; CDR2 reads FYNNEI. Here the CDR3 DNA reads TGTGCCAGCCAGTTGGGCGGGAGAATCAGTGAGCAGTTCTTC. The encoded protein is CASQLGGRISEQFF. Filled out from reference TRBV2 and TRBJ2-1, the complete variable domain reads EPEVTQTPSHQVTQMGQEVILRCVPISNHLYFYWYRQILGQKVEFLVSFYNNEISEKSEIFDDQFSVERPDGSNFTLKIRSTKLEDSAMYFCASQLGGRISEQFFGPGTRLTVL.

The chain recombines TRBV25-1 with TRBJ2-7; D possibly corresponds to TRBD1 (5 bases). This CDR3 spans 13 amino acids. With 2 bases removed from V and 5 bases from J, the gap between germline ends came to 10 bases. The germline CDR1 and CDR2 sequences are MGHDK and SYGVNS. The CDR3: CASSEPHRHEQYF. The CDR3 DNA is TGTGCCAGCAGTGAACCCCACAGGCACGAGCAGTACTTC.

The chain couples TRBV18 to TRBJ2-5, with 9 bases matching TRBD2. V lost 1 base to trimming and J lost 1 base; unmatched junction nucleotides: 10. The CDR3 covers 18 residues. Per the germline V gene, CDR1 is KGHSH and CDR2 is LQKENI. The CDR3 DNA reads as TGTGCCAGCTCACCACTGTCTACGGCGGGGGGGCCCCAAGAGACCCAGTACTTC. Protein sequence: CASSPLSTAGGPQETQYF.

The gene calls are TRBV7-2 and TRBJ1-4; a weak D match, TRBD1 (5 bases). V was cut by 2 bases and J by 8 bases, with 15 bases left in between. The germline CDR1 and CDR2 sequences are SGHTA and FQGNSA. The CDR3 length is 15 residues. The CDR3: CASSLRRGPGEKLFF. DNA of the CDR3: TGTGCCAGCAGCTTAAGGAGGGGCCCGGGGGAAAAACTGTTTTTT.

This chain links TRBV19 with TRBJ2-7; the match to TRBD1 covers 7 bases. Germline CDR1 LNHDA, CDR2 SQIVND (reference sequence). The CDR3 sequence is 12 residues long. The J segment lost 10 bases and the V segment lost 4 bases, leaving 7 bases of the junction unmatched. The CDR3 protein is CASSTIQGTQYF. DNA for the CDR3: TGTGCCAGTAGTACCATACAGGGGACACAGTACTTC.

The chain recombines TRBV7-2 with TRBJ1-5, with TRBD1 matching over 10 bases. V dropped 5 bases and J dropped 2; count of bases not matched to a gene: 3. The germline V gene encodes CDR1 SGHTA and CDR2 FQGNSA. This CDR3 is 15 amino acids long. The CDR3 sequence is CASSRDRGGNQPQHF. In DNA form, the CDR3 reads TGTGCCAGCAGCCGGGACAGGGGAGGCAATCAGCCCCAGCATTTT.

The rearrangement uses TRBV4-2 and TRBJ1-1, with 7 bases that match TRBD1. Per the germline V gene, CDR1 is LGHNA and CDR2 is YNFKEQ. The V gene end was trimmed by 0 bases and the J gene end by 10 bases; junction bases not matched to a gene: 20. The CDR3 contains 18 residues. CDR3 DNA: TGTGCCAGCAGCCAAGAACGAGGCCTGATCTCGAGGGGGCAGGGAGCTTTCTTT. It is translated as CASSQERGLISRGQGAFF.

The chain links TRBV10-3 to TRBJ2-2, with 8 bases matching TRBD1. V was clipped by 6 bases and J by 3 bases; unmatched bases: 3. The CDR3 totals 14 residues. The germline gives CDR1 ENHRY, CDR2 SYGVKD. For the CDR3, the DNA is TGTGCCATCAGAACGACAGGGGACACCGGGGAGCTGTTTTTT. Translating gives CAIRTTGDTGELFF.

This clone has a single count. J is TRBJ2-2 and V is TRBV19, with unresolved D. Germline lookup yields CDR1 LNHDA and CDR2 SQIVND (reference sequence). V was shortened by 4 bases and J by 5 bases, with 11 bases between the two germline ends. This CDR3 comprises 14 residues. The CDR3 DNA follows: TGTGCCAGTAGTACTACCCCGGAGACCGGGGAGCTGTTTTTT. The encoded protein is CASSTTPETGELFF.

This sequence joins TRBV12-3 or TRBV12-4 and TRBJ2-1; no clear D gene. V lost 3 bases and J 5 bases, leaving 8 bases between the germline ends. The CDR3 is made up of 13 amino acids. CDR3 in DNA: TGTGCCAGCAGTTTGACAACGAACAATGAGCAGTTCTTC. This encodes CASSLTTNNEQFF.

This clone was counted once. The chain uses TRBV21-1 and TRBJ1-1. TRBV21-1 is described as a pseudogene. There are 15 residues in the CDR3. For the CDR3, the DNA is TGTGCCAGCAGCAAAGTGGAGGGATGGAGCACTGAAGCTTTCTTT. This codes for CASSKVEGWSTEAFF.

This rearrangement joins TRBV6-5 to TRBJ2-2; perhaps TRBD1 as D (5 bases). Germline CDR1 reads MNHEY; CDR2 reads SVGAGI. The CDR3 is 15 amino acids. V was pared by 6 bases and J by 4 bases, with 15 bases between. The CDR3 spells CASRASRGFTGELFF. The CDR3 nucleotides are TGTGCCAGCAGAGCTTCAAGGGGTTTCACCGGGGAGCTGTTTTTT.

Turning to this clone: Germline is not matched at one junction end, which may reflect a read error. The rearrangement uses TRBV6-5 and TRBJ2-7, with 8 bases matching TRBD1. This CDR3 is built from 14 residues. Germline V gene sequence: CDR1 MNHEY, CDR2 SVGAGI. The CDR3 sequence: CASSRTGSSDEQYF. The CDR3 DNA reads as TGTGCCAGCAGCCGGACAGGGTCCTCCGACGAGCAGTACTTC.

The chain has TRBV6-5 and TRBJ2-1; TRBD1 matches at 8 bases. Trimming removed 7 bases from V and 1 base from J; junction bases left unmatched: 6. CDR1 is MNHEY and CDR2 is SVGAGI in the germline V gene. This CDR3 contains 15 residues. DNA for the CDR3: TGTGCCAGCATAGGACAGGGCCTATCCTACAATGAGCAGTTCTTC. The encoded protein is CASIGQGLSYNEQFF.

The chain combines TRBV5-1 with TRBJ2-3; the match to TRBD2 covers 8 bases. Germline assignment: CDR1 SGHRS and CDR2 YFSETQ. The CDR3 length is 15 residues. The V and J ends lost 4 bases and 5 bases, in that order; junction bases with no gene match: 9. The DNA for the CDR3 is TGCGCCAGCAGCCGCAAGCGGGAGAGTCAAGATACGCAGTATTTT. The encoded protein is CASSRKRESQDTQYF.

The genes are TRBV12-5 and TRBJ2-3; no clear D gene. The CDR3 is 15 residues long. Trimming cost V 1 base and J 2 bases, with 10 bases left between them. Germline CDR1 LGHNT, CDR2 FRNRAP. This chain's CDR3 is CASGLGPTFTDTQYF. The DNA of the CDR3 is TGTGCTAGTGGTTTGGGTCCAACTTTCACAGATACGCAGTATTTT.

The CDR3 sequence: CASSPPQGYNSPLHF. In DNA form, the CDR3 reads TGTGCCAGCTCACCCCCACAGGGTTATAATTCACCCCTCCACTTT. This chain joins TRBV18 and TRBJ1-6; tentative D call: TRBD1 (6 bases). Germline-derived CDR1 and CDR2 are KGHSH and LQKENI. The CDR3 loop spans 15 amino acids. V was trimmed by 3 bases and J by 4 bases, leaving 10 bases between them. The variable domain in full, completed from reference TRBV18 and TRBJ1-6, reads NAGVMQNPRHLVRRRGQEARLRCSPMKGHSHVYWYRQLPEEGLKFMVYLQKENIIDESGMPKERFSAEFPKEGPSILRIQQVVRGDSAAYFCASSPPQGYNSPLHFGNGTRLTVT.

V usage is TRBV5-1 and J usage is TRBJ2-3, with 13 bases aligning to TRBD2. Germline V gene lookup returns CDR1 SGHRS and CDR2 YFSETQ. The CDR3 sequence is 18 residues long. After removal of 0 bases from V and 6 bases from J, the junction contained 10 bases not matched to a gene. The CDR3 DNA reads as TGCGCCAGCAGCTTGGCAGGGACTAGCGGGGACCCGAGGGATACGCAGTATTTT. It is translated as CASSLAGTSGDPRDTQYF.

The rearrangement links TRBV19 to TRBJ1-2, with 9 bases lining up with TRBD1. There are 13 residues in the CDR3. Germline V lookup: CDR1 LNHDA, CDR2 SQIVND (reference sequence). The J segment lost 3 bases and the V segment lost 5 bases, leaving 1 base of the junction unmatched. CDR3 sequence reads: CASSDRGDYGYTF. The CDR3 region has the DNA TGTGCCAGTAGTGACAGGGGGGACTATGGCTACACCTTC.

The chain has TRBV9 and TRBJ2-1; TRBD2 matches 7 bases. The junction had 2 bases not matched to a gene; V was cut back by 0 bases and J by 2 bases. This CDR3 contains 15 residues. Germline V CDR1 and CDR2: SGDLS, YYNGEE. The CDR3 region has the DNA TGTGCCAGCAGCGTAGAAGCGGGACCCTACAATGAGCAGTTCTTC. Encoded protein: CASSVEAGPYNEQFF. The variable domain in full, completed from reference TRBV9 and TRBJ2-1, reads DSGVTQTPKHLITATGQRVTLRCSPRSGDLSVYWYQQSLDQGLQFLIQYYNGEERAKGNILERFSAQQFPDLHSELNLSSLELGDSALYFCASSVEAGPYNEQFFGPGTRLTVL.

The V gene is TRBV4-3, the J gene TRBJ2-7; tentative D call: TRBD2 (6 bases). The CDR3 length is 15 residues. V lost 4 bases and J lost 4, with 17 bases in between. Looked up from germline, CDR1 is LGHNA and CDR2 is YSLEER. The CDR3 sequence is CASSPNKEGGYEQYF. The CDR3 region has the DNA TGCGCCAGCAGCCCGAACAAGGAGGGAGGTTACGAGCAGTACTTC.

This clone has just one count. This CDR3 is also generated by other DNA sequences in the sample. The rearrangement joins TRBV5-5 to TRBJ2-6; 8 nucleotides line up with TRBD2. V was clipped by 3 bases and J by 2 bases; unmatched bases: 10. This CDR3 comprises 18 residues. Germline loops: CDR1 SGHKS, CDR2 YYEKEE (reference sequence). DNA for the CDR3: TGTGCCAGCAGCTCCGGCCGGGGGGGGCAGGCTGGGGCCAACGTCCTGACTTTC. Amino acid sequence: CASSSGRGGQAGANVLTF.

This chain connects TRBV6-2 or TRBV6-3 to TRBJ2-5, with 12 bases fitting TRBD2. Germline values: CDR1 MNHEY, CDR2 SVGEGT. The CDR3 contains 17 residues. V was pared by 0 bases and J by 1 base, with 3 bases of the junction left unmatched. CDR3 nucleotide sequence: TGTGCCAGCAGTTACTCGCTAGCGGGGGGGCCCCAAGAGACCCAGTACTTC. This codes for CASSYSLAGGPQETQYF.

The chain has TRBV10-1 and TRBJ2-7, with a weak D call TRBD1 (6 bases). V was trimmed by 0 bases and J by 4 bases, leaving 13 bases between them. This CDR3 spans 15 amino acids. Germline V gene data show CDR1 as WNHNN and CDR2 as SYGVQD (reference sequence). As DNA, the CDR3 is TGCGCCAGCAGTGAGTCTAGGGGGACGCTTTACGAGCAGTACTTC. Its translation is CASSESRGTLYEQYF.

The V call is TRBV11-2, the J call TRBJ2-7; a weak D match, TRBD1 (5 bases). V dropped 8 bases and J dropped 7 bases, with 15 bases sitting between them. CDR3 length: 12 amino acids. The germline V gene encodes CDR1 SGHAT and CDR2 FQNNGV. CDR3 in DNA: TGTGCCAGCTTAAACTTGGGGCTTGAGCAGTACTTC. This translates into CASLNLGLEQYF.

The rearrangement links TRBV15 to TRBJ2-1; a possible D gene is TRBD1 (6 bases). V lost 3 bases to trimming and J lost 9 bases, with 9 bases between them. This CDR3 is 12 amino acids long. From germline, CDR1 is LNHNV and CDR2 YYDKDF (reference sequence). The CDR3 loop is CATSRQGREQFF. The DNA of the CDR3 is TGTGCCACCAGCAGGCAGGGGCGTGAGCAGTTCTTC.